The present T cell receptor (beta chain) was sequenced within a study of CD8 T cells in Susac syndrome. Overall study: When blood was drawn, patients with Susac syndrome were on intravenous immunoglobulin alone, on corticosteroids, or therapy-naive. General study results and limits: Clonal expansion was missing from Susac syndrome CD4+ T cell repertoires.

TEMRA cells were FACS-enriched, with CD8+ and CD4+ T cells isolated negatively. The RNA input was roughly 0.45 to 1 ug, and it was reverse transcribed with random hexamers. The CDR3 of TCR beta was amplified by immunoSEQ multiplex PCR across 54 Vbeta and 13 Jbeta. MiXCR was run by TCRdb on the immunoSEQ multiplex PCR reads, yielding one entry per CDR3 protein. The repertoire holds about 180,000 distinct CDR3 sequences, with about 93% as singletons. Concerning this clonotype: Its antigen is not identified.

Deletions cut 4 bases from V and 6 bases from J, with 12 bases between. Germline V gives CDR1 SGHDT, CDR2 YYEEEE. This CDR3 region has 13 residues. Source material: CD4+ T cells from PBMCs. The chain uses TRBV5-6 and TRBJ2-3; D is unclear. This clonotype originated in a human donor with Susac syndrome. CDR3 loop: CASSPTRADTQYF. CDR3 bases: TGTGCCAGCAGCCCGACAAGGGCTGATACGCAGTATTTT.